Presented here are 20 T cell receptor beta chains from one specimen sequenced in a study of blood T cell repertoires in COVID-19. The method was immunoSEQ multiplex PCR; TCRdb's version includes in-frame clones alone and lacks a portion of them. Of around 140,000 clones in the sample, more than 70% are singletons; the top ten hold approximately 1.5%. The sample was peripheral blood. The origin of the receptors is a man in his sixties with acute or convalescent COVID-19.

This clone occurred once. The V gene is TRBV5-1, the J gene TRBJ2-1, with 9 bases matching TRBD1. The germline V gene has CDR1 SGHRS and CDR2 YFSETQ. The CDR3 spans 15 residues. J lost 0 bases, V lost 6 bases, and 4 bases had no gene match. The DNA of the CDR3 is TGCGCCAGCAAGGCGGGACAGGGCTCCTACAATGAGCAGTTCTTC. Protein product: CASKAGQGSYNEQFF.

This clone came up a few times. The chain recombines TRBV7-9 with TRBJ1-1; D unresolved. The germline gives CDR1 SEHNR, CDR2 FQNEAQ (reference sequence). The CDR3 is 14 residues long. Trimming took 1 base from V and 4 from J, leaving 10 bases between them. CDR3 protein: CASSLDSLITEAFF. In nucleotides, the CDR3 is TGTGCCAGCAGCTTAGACAGCTTAATCACTGAAGCTTTCTTT. Combining the CDR3 with reference TRBV7-9 and TRBJ1-1 gives the whole variable domain DTGVSQNPRHKITKRGQNVTFRCDPISEHNRLYWYRQTLGQGPEFLTYFQNEAQLEKSRLLSDRFSAERPKGSFSTLEIQRTEQGDSAMYLCASSLDSLITEAFFGQGTRLTVV.

The chain is built from TRBV5-1 and TRBJ1-1; perhaps TRBD1 as D (6 bases). CDR1 SGHRS and CDR2 YFSETQ come from the germline V gene. The CDR3 sequence is 13 residues long. Trimming cost V 4 bases and J 1 base, with 8 bases left between them. CDR3 sequence (DNA): TGCGCCAGCAGCCCCAGGGGGAACACTGAAGCTTTCTTT. It translates to CASSPRGNTEAFF.

This clone has only a few counts. The chain recombines TRBV6-5 with TRBJ2-1; D might be TRBD1 (5 bases). This CDR3 region has 13 residues. Trimming stripped 4 bases from V and 7 bases from J, with 11 bases between. Germline V CDR1 and CDR2: MNHEY, SVGAGI. CDR3 loop: CASSSDRKNEQFF. CDR3 bases: TGTGCCAGCAGTTCCGACAGAAAGAATGAGCAGTTCTTC.

The chain couples TRBV29-1 to TRBJ2-1; possibly TRBD2 for D (5 bases). The ends were cut back, 1 base at V and 6 bases at J, with 16 bases in the middle. This CDR3 is 15 amino acids long. From germline, CDR1 is SQVTM and CDR2 ANQGSEA. CDR3 sequence: CSVEGRTHLFNEQFF. CDR3 nucleotides: TGCAGCGTTGAAGGGAGGACTCATCTATTCAATGAGCAGTTCTTC.

The DNA for the CDR3 is TGCGCCAGCAGCTTGGGGCTTTTCGGGACAGGGGTTCACGAGCAGTACTTC. Its translation is CASSLGLFGTGVHEQYF. The chain couples TRBV5-1 to TRBJ2-7; 10 bases align to TRBD1. CDR3 length: 17 residues. V was clipped by 0 bases and J by 5 bases; unmatched bases: 11. The germline V gene encodes CDR1 SGHRS and CDR2 YFSETQ.

This chain joins TRBV2 and TRBJ2-5; the D gene is possibly TRBD1 (6 bases). From germline, CDR1 is SNHLY and CDR2 FYNNEI. Trimming cost V 2 bases and J 10 bases, with 8 bases left between them. The CDR3 has 11 residues. The DNA of the CDR3 is TGTGCCAGCAGTGAACAGGGGTTCCAGTACTTC. It translates to CASSEQGFQYF.

The gene calls are TRBV18 and TRBJ2-7, with 13 bases lining up with TRBD2. Looked up from germline, CDR1 is KGHSH and CDR2 is LQKENI. This CDR3 contains 14 residues. V shed 3 bases, J shed 5 bases, and the junction held 1 base outside the gene matches. CDR3 region: CASSPGTSGDEQYF. The CDR3 nucleotides read TGTGCCAGCTCACCTGGGACTAGCGGGGACGAGCAGTACTTC.

This clone was detected a few times. The chain is built from TRBV28 and TRBJ1-2; perhaps TRBD1 as D (6 bases). The length of the CDR3 is 14 residues. V lost 6 bases to trimming and J lost 8 bases, with 19 bases between them. Germline V gene lookup returns CDR1 MDHEN and CDR2 SYDVKM. DNA for the CDR3: TGTGCCAGCAGACCCCCGGGCAGGGGAGAGGGCTACACCTTC. Protein: CASRPPGRGEGYTF.

This clone was found once. The rearrangement joins TRBV5-1 to TRBJ2-5; 8 nucleotides match TRBD2. CDR3 length: 18 residues. Germline assignment: CDR1 SGHRS and CDR2 YFSETQ. V shed 2 bases and J 1 base; nucleotides not matched to a gene: 13. CDR3 amino acids: CASSLIGRAGGAQETQYF. The CDR3 DNA reads as TGCGCCAGCAGCTTAATCGGGAGGGCCGGCGGGGCCCAAGAGACCCAGTACTTC.

The chain links TRBV7-9 to TRBJ1-4; TRBD1 aligns across 8 bases. Germline assignment: CDR1 SEHNR and CDR2 FQNEAQ (reference sequence). Trimming at V came to 4 bases and at J to 8 bases, leaving 9 bases not matched to a gene. The CDR3 consists of 15 residues. The CDR3 bases are TGTGCCAGCAGCTCTTCAGGACAGGGAGGAGAAAAACTGTTTTTT. Its translation: CASSSSGQGGEKLFF.

This clone was picked up one time. The chain carries TRBV5-4 and TRBJ2-7; 7 bases agree with TRBD1. The CDR3 has 13 residues. V lost 2 bases to trimming and J lost 4 bases; unmatched junction nucleotides: 3. Germline CDR1 SGHNT, CDR2 YYREEE (reference sequence). CDR3 DNA sequence: TGTGCCAGCAGCTTTGACAGGGCTTACGAGCAGTACTTC. Protein: CASSFDRAYEQYF.

Details on this clone: A much bigger clone sits one base away, suggesting this may be a read error. The chain links TRBV7-9 to TRBJ2-3; unclear D gene. CDR1 and CDR2 (germline): SEHNR, FQNEAQ (reference sequence). The length of the CDR3 is 12 residues. The CDR3 region has the DNA TGTGCCGGCAGCTTAGATTCAAATACGCAGTATTTT. Translation gives CAGSLDSNTQYF.

The chain uses TRBV28 and TRBJ1-1; D gene unclear. Per the germline V gene, CDR1 is MDHEN and CDR2 is SYDVKM. This CDR3 comprises 12 residues. V was pared by 6 bases and J by 3 bases, with 8 bases between. The CDR3 sequence: CASRSRDTEAFF. CDR3 nucleotide sequence: TGTGCCAGCAGATCTCGTGACACTGAAGCTTTCTTT.

This clone occurred once. This chain connects TRBV28 to TRBJ2-4, with D hard to call. The germline V gene has CDR1 MDHEN and CDR2 SYDVKM. V was pared by 3 bases and J by 6 bases, with 9 bases between. The CDR3 contains 13 residues. Here the CDR3 reads CASSLGSTNIQYF. As DNA, the CDR3 is TGTGCCAGCAGTTTGGGCAGTACAAACATTCAGTACTTC.

The chain employs TRBV4-1 and TRBJ1-2; possible D gene TRBD1, 5 bases. Germline-derived CDR1 and CDR2 are MGHRA and YSYEKL. The CDR3 sequence is 14 residues long. Between the trimmed V and J ends, which lost 0 bases and 4 bases, there was a span of 9 bases. In nucleotides, the CDR3 is TGCGCCAGCAGCCAAGATAGGGGCCCCTATGGCTACACCTTC. As protein: CASSQDRGPYGYTF.

The chain employs TRBV12-3 or TRBV12-4 and TRBJ2-1; perhaps TRBD2 as D (6 bases). The ends were cut back, 6 bases at V and 9 bases at J, with 9 bases in the middle. The CDR3 extends over 11 amino acids. CDR3 sequence reads: CASRRLGEQFF. The CDR3 DNA is TGTGCCAGCAGAAGACTAGGTGAGCAGTTCTTC.

This clone was recorded a few times. This chain connects TRBV27 to TRBJ2-7; 15 bases line up with TRBD2. Germline loops: CDR1 MNHEY, CDR2 SMNVEV (reference sequence). The CDR3 is 16 residues long. The J segment lost 4 bases and the V segment lost 5 bases, leaving 6 bases of the junction unmatched. CDR3 sequence: CASSLAGLAGGYEQYF. The CDR3 DNA reads as TGTGCCAGCAGTCTGGCCGGACTAGCGGGAGGGTACGAGCAGTACTTC.

This chain joins TRBV19 and TRBJ1-2; 10 bases match TRBD1. The CDR3 has 14 residues. The germline CDR1 and CDR2 sequences are LNHDA and SQIVND (reference sequence). The J segment lost 7 bases and the V segment lost 6 bases, leaving 8 bases of the junction unmatched. The chain's CDR3 is CASRHDRGLGGYTF. DNA of the CDR3: TGTGCCAGTAGACACGACAGGGGGCTGGGTGGCTACACCTTC.

This clone was recorded only once. The chain uses TRBV6-5 and TRBJ1-4, with D unresolved. This CDR3 is built from 13 residues. Trimming pared 2 bases from V and 5 bases from J, leaving 6 bases between. Germline CDR1 is MNHEY and CDR2 is SVGAGI. The CDR3 loop reads CASSYRENEKLFF. The CDR3 DNA reads as TGTGCCAGCAGTTACAGGGAGAATGAAAAACTGTTTTTT.